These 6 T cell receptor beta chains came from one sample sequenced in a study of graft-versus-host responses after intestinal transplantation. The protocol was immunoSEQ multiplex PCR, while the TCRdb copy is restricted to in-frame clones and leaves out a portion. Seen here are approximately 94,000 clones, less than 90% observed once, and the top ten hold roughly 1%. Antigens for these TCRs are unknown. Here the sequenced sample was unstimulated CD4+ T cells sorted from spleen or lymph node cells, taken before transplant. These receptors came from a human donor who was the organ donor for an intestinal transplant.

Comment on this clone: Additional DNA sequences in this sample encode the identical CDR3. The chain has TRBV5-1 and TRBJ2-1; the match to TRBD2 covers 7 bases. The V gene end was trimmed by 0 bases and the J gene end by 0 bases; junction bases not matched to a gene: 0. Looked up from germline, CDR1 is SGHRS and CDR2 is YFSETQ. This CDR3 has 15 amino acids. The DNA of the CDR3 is TGCGCCAGCAGCTTGGGGGGGGGCTCCTACAATGAGCAGTTCTTC. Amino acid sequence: CASSLGGGSYNEQFF.

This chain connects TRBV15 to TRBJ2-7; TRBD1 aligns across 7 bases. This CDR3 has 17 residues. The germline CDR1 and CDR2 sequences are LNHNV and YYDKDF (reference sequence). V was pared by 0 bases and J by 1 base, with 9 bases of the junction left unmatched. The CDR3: CATSREIGGPYSYEQYF. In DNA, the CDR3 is TGTGCCACCAGCAGAGAAATAGGGGGCCCATATTCCTACGAGCAGTACTTC.

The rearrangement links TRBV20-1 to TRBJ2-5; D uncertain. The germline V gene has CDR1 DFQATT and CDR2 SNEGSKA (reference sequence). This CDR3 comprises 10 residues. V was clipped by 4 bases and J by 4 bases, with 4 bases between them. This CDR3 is CSAKGETQYF. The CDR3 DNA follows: TGCAGTGCTAAGGGAGAGACCCAGTACTTC.

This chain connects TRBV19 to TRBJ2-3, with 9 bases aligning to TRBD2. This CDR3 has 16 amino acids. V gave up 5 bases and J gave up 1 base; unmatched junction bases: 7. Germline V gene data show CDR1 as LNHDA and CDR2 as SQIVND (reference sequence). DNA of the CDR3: TGTGCCAGTAGTCCCCGACTAGCGGAGGGCACAGATACGCAGTATTTT. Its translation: CASSPRLAEGTDTQYF.

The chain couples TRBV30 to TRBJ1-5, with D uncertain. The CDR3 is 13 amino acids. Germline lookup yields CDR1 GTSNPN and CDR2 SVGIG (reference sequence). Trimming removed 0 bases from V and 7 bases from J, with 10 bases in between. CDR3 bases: TGTGCCTGGAGTGTTCGGGGAGGACAGCCCCAGCATTTT. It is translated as CAWSVRGGQPQHF.

CDR3 amino acids: CASSPRGSYEQYF. The CDR3 bases are TGTGCCAGCTCACCCCGGGGCTCCTACGAGCAGTACTTC. The chain carries TRBV18 and TRBJ2-5; D is possibly TRBD2 (5 bases). The end of the DNA is better explained by TRBJ2-7, so the J call may be wrong. Per germline, CDR1 KGHSH and CDR2 LQKENI. This CDR3 spans 13 amino acids.